This T cell receptor beta chain appears in the sequencing data of a study of PD-1 blockade in classical Hodgkin lymphoma. All the patients suffered relapse after autologous stem cell transplantation, and brentuximab vedotin exposure differed. The CDR3 length is 14 residues. V was cut by 1 base and J by 8 bases, with 14 bases left in between. In germline, CDR1 is SGHAT, CDR2 FQNNGV. Clones were read by immunoSEQ multiplex PCR, and TCRdb kept only the in-frame ones, dropping some. The repertoire holds some 84,000 clones, with over 90% as singletons. The receptor comes from a human donor with classical Hodgkin lymphoma. The sequences come from peripheral blood mononuclear cells (PBMCs), collected before the second cycle of nivolumab. The chain has TRBV11-2 and TRBJ1-2; D is perhaps TRBD1 (5 bases). CDR3 in amino acids: CASSLAPGAGGYTF. The CDR3, as DNA: TGTGCCAGCAGCTTAGCACCCGGGGCTGGGGGCTACACCTTC.